In this sample, the clone carrying this T cell receptor beta chain turned up many times. These data originate in a study of identical twins. TCRdb itself ran the 5' RACE reads through MiXCR, one entry per CDR3 protein. Counted here are hundreds of thousands of distinct CDR3 sequences, less than 9% occurring once; the ten biggest clones make up 1.5% to 2%. The CDR3 sequence is 13 residues long. V lost 6 bases and J lost 2, with 7 bases in between. These data were also reused for a study on yellow fever vaccine responses in identical twins.

Sample: PBMCs. The receptor was isolated from a young woman in good health. This sequence joins TRBV12-3 or TRBV12-4 and TRBJ1-4; D perhaps matches TRBD1 (5 bases). The CDR3 reads CASRRDTNEKLFF. The DNA for the CDR3 is TGTGCCAGCAGACGGGACACTAATGAAAAACTGTTTTTT.